This is a list of T cell receptor beta chains from one sample in a study of blood T cell repertoires in COVID-19. Here immunoSEQ multiplex PCR was the method, and the copy in TCRdb shows in-frame clones only, minus some. The sample consists of about 170,000 clones, about 85% of them appearing once. Specimen: peripheral blood. Source of these receptors: a man in his fifties or sixties who had recovered from COVID-19. CDR3s include the opening cysteine and the closing phenylalanine or tryptophan. Fields, in order: clone size, D gene, J gene, V gene, CDR3 protein, CDR3 DNA. The D gene is left open where the match is weak. The size entry is marked missing in some rows and otherwise reads once, few, many or a size class.

abundance: -
d_gene: TRBD1
j_gene: TRBJ1-1
v_gene: TRBV18
CDR3aa: CASSDGTDTEAFF
CDR3nt: TGTGCCAGCTCAGATGGGACAGACACTGAAGCTTTCTTT

abundance: -
d_gene: -
j_gene: TRBJ1-5
v_gene: TRBV19
CDR3aa: CASSMTDQPQHF
CDR3nt: TGTGCCAGTAGTATGACTGATCAGCCCCAGCATTTT

abundance: -
d_gene: -
j_gene: TRBJ1-4
v_gene: TRBV6-2/TRBV6-3
CDR3aa: CASSYSGTSEKLFF
CDR3nt: TGTGCCAGCAGTTACTCAGGGACTTCTGAAAAACTGTTTTTT

abundance: -
d_gene: -
j_gene: TRBJ1-6
v_gene: TRBV7-2
CDR3aa: CASSLTGTGDNSPLHF
CDR3nt: TGTGCCAGCAGCTTAACGGGGACGGGGGATAATTCACCCCTCCACTTT

abundance: -
d_gene: TRBD1
j_gene: TRBJ1-2
v_gene: TRBV2
CDR3aa: CASRGTGVYGYTF
CDR3nt: TGTGCCAGCAGGGGGACAGGGGTCTATGGCTACACCTTC

abundance: -
d_gene: TRBD2
j_gene: TRBJ2-2
v_gene: TRBV10-3
CDR3aa: CAISPSEVAGVYTGELFF
CDR3nt: TGTGCCATCAGTCCCTCGGAGGTAGCGGGGGTGTACACCGGGGAGCTGTTTTTT

abundance: -
d_gene: TRBD1
j_gene: TRBJ2-5
v_gene: TRBV2
CDR3aa: CAGGQAGETQYF
CDR3nt: TGTGCCGGGGGACAGGCCGGGGAGACCCAGTACTTC

abundance: -
d_gene: TRBD1
j_gene: TRBJ1-1
v_gene: TRBV5-6
CDR3aa: CASSLGVGGGGNTEAFF
CDR3nt: TGTGCCAGCAGCTTGGGCGTCGGAGGGGGCGGGAACACTGAAGCTTTCTTT

abundance: -
d_gene: -
j_gene: TRBJ1-1
v_gene: TRBV7-2
CDR3aa: CASSLNVGANTEAFF
CDR3nt: TGTGCCAGCAGCTTAAACGTGGGCGCGAACACTGAAGCTTTCTTT

abundance: -
d_gene: -
j_gene: TRBJ2-2
v_gene: TRBV7-2
CDR3aa: CASSFQTLNTGELFF
CDR3nt: TGTGCCAGCAGCTTCCAGACTCTAAACACCGGGGAGCTGTTTTTT

abundance: -
d_gene: -
j_gene: TRBJ1-5
v_gene: TRBV4-2
CDR3aa: CASSQGHEEGFREPQHF
CDR3nt: TGTGCCAGCAGCCAAGGCCACGAGGAGGGGTTTAGAGAGCCCCAGCATTTT

abundance: -
d_gene: -
j_gene: TRBJ1-1
v_gene: TRBV6-5
CDR3aa: CASSYSLGRNTEAFF
CDR3nt: TGTGCCAGCAGTTACTCGTTGGGCAGGAACACTGAAGCTTTCTTT

abundance: -
d_gene: -
j_gene: TRBJ1-3
v_gene: TRBV18
CDR3aa: CASSPLGVDGNTIYF
CDR3nt: TGTGCCAGCTCACCCCTAGGGGTGGATGGAAACACCATATATTTT

abundance: -
d_gene: -
j_gene: TRBJ1-1
v_gene: TRBV11-2
CDR3aa: CASSPSAARQNTEAFF
CDR3nt: TGTGCCAGCAGCCCGTCGGCGGCGCGGCAGAACACTGAAGCTTTCTTT

abundance: -
d_gene: -
j_gene: TRBJ1-2
v_gene: TRBV7-2
CDR3aa: CASSTRGAGDTYGYTF
CDR3nt: TGTGCCAGCAGTACCCGAGGGGCAGGGGATACCTATGGCTACACCTTC

abundance: -
d_gene: TRBD1
j_gene: TRBJ1-1
v_gene: TRBV19
CDR3aa: CASSEDRGRRTEAFF
CDR3nt: TGTGCCAGTAGTGAGGACAGGGGCCGACGGACTGAAGCTTTCTTT

abundance: -
d_gene: TRBD2
j_gene: TRBJ2-1
v_gene: TRBV7-3
CDR3aa: CASSATRGGGYNEQFF
CDR3nt: TGTGCCAGCAGCGCTACCCGCGGGGGGGGCTACAATGAGCAGTTCTTC

abundance: few
d_gene: -
j_gene: TRBJ1-3
v_gene: TRBV19
CDR3aa: CASIRGNTIYF
CDR3nt: TGTGCCAGTATTCGTGGAAACACCATATATTTT

abundance: -
d_gene: TRBD2
j_gene: TRBJ2-1
v_gene: TRBV2
CDR3aa: CASTTSGSAYNEQFF
CDR3nt: TGTGCCAGCACCACTAGCGGCTCGGCCTACAATGAGCAGTTCTTC

abundance: few
d_gene: TRBD1
j_gene: TRBJ1-1
v_gene: TRBV7-3
CDR3aa: CASSKDRGPNTEAFF
CDR3nt: TGTGCCAGCAGCAAAGACAGGGGGCCGAACACTGAAGCTTTCTTT

abundance: -
d_gene: -
j_gene: TRBJ1-2
v_gene: TRBV7-2
CDR3aa: CASSLLRASGYGYTF
CDR3nt: TGTGCCAGCAGCTTACTCAGGGCTTCAGGCTATGGCTACACCTTC

abundance: -
d_gene: TRBD1
j_gene: TRBJ2-5
v_gene: TRBV4-2
CDR3aa: CASSQSRQGAQETQYF
CDR3nt: TGTGCCAGCAGCCAATCCCGACAGGGGGCACAAGAGACCCAGTACTTC

abundance: -
d_gene: TRBD1
j_gene: TRBJ1-2
v_gene: TRBV7-2
CDR3aa: CASSLGDRIAPFNYGYTF
CDR3nt: TGTGCCAGCAGCTTAGGGGACAGAATCGCTCCATTTAACTATGGCTACACCTTC

abundance: -
d_gene: -
j_gene: TRBJ1-6
v_gene: TRBV6-5
CDR3aa: CASSYFPGSQGRPLHF
CDR3nt: TGTGCCAGCAGTTACTTCCCAGGGTCCCAGGGGCGGCCCCTCCACTTT

abundance: -
d_gene: TRBD1
j_gene: TRBJ2-6
v_gene: TRBV18
CDR3aa: CASSPSLGQNNVLTF
CDR3nt: TGTGCCAGCTCACCATCTCTGGGACAGAACAACGTCCTGACTTTC

abundance: -
d_gene: -
j_gene: TRBJ1-1
v_gene: TRBV10-3
CDR3aa: CAIIPNAGESTEAFF
CDR3nt: TGTGCCATCATTCCGAATGCAGGGGAGAGTACTGAAGCTTTCTTT

abundance: -
d_gene: -
j_gene: TRBJ2-6
v_gene: TRBV24-1
CDR3aa: CATSDFRVGANVLTF
CDR3nt: TGTGCCACCAGTGATTTCAGGGTTGGGGCCAACGTCCTGACTTTC

abundance: once
d_gene: -
j_gene: TRBJ2-3
v_gene: TRBV5-4
CDR3aa: CASSLSNSADTQYF
CDR3nt: TGTGCCAGCAGCTTGTCGAATAGCGCAGATACGCAGTATTTT

abundance: -
d_gene: TRBD2
j_gene: TRBJ2-5
v_gene: TRBV19
CDR3aa: CASSIPPRDPLAGGRETQYF
CDR3nt: TGTGCCAGTAGTATCCCCCCGCGCGATCCCTTAGCGGGGGGCCGGGAGACCCAGTACTTC

abundance: -
d_gene: TRBD1
j_gene: TRBJ2-7
v_gene: TRBV6-5
CDR3aa: CASSAGGVIYEQYF
CDR3nt: TGTGCCAGCAGCGCAGGGGGCGTGATTTACGAGCAGTACTTC

abundance: -
d_gene: TRBD1
j_gene: TRBJ1-1
v_gene: TRBV12-3/TRBV12-4
CDR3aa: CASTLNRDSEAFF
CDR3nt: TGTGCCAGCACCTTAAACCGGGACAGTGAAGCTTTCTTT

abundance: few
d_gene: TRBD1
j_gene: TRBJ1-1
v_gene: TRBV4-1
CDR3aa: CASSQGIHRGGTEAFF
CDR3nt: TGCGCCAGCAGCCAAGGTATTCACAGGGGCGGCACTGAAGCTTTCTTT

abundance: -
d_gene: TRBD1
j_gene: TRBJ2-5
v_gene: TRBV12-3/TRBV12-4
CDR3aa: CASSGEGQATQYF
CDR3nt: TGTGCCAGCAGTGGCGAGGGACAGGCGACCCAGTACTTC

abundance: -
d_gene: TRBD1
j_gene: TRBJ2-1
v_gene: TRBV2
CDR3aa: CASRSGTGGNEQFF
CDR3nt: TGTGCCAGCAGATCCGGGACAGGGGGAAATGAGCAGTTCTTC

abundance: -
d_gene: -
j_gene: TRBJ1-5
v_gene: TRBV7-8
CDR3aa: CASSLLGSGPNSNQPQHF
CDR3nt: TGTGCCAGCAGCTTATTAGGTTCAGGGCCCAATAGCAATCAGCCCCAGCATTTT

abundance: -
d_gene: -
j_gene: TRBJ2-7
v_gene: TRBV5-6
CDR3aa: CASSFPGSYEQYF
CDR3nt: TGTGCCAGCAGCTTCCCCGGTTCCTACGAGCAGTACTTC

abundance: -
d_gene: TRBD1
j_gene: TRBJ2-7
v_gene: TRBV30
CDR3aa: CAWCPGQGVNEQYF
CDR3nt: TGTGCCTGGTGTCCGGGACAGGGTGTCAACGAGCAGTACTTC

abundance: -
d_gene: -
j_gene: TRBJ2-7
v_gene: TRBV7-3
CDR3aa: CASSLDGGYEQYF
CDR3nt: TGTGCCAGCAGCTTAGACGGGGGCTACGAGCAGTACTTC

abundance: -
d_gene: TRBD1
j_gene: TRBJ1-5
v_gene: TRBV23-1
CDR3aa: CASSHSYGHKTGAYSNQPQHF
CDR3nt: TGCGCCAGCAGTCACTCATACGGGCATAAGACAGGGGCGTATAGCAATCAGCCCCAGCATTTT

abundance: -
d_gene: TRBD2
j_gene: TRBJ2-1
v_gene: TRBV28
CDR3aa: CTTSGGYEQFF
CDR3nt: TGTACCACTAGCGGGGGCTATGAGCAGTTCTTC

abundance: -
d_gene: -
j_gene: TRBJ1-1
v_gene: TRBV7-2
CDR3aa: CASSLGENTEAFF
CDR3nt: TGTGCCAGCAGCTTGGGAGAGAACACTGAAGCTTTCTTT

abundance: -
d_gene: -
j_gene: TRBJ2-3
v_gene: TRBV19
CDR3aa: CASSIGGPPPDTQYF
CDR3nt: TGTGCCAGTAGTATCGGGGGGCCGCCGCCAGATACGCAGTATTTT

abundance: -
d_gene: -
j_gene: TRBJ1-2
v_gene: TRBV2
CDR3aa: CASSPGYGYTF
CDR3nt: TGTGCCAGCAGTCCAGGCTATGGCTACACCTTC

abundance: -
d_gene: -
j_gene: TRBJ2-1
v_gene: TRBV2
CDR3aa: CASTWTSSSYNEQFF
CDR3nt: TGTGCCAGCACCTGGACTTCCAGCTCCTACAATGAGCAGTTCTTC

abundance: -
d_gene: TRBD1
j_gene: TRBJ1-1
v_gene: TRBV27
CDR3aa: CASSLVTGGTEAFF
CDR3nt: TGTGCCAGCAGTCTTGTGACAGGGGGCACTGAAGCTTTCTTT

abundance: -
d_gene: TRBD1
j_gene: TRBJ2-2
v_gene: TRBV7-8
CDR3aa: CASTLQGATGELFF
CDR3nt: TGTGCCAGCACCTTACAGGGGGCGACCGGGGAGCTGTTTTTT

abundance: -
d_gene: TRBD1
j_gene: TRBJ1-1
v_gene: TRBV30
CDR3aa: CAWSEDRPRTEAFF
CDR3nt: TGTGCCTGGAGTGAGGACAGGCCGCGGACTGAAGCTTTCTTT

abundance: -
d_gene: -
j_gene: TRBJ1-1
v_gene: TRBV5-1
CDR3aa: CASSLGQPKNTEAFF
CDR3nt: TGCGCCAGCAGCTTGGGACAGCCTAAAAACACTGAAGCTTTCTTT

abundance: few
d_gene: TRBD1
j_gene: TRBJ2-7
v_gene: TRBV19
CDR3aa: CASGQGTSKEQYF
CDR3nt: TGTGCCAGCGGACAGGGAACGTCGAAAGAGCAGTACTTC

abundance: -
d_gene: -
j_gene: TRBJ1-2
v_gene: TRBV10-3
CDR3aa: CAISKTNKDYGYTF
CDR3nt: TGTGCCATCAGTAAGACAAACAAGGACTATGGCTACACCTTC